The TCR beta chain described here comes from a study of CD8 T cells in ankylosing spondylitis. This clonotype was recorded many times. There are 15 residues in the CDR3. CDR1 and CDR2 from the germline V gene are SNHLY and FYNNEI. Germline trimming cut 6 bases from V and 2 bases from J; bases unmatched to any gene: 6. TCRdb called the 5' RACE reads again in MiXCR, with one record for every CDR3 protein. The sample contains around 220,000 distinct CDR3 sequences, roughly a tenth of which appear only once. The source material was blood, either unsorted or a sorted T cell fraction (not recorded which). This TCR derives from a male donor with ankylosing spondylitis or in good health (not recorded which). The J gene is TRBJ1-5, the V gene TRBV2; TRBD1 agrees at 8 bases. The CDR3 coding sequence is TGTGCCAGCAGGGACAGGGACGTAGGCAATCAGCCCCAGCATTTT. Its translation: CASRDRDVGNQPQHF.